This T cell receptor beta chain came from a study of cytomegalovirus exposure and HLA in healthy donors. The PCR used 60 Vbeta and 13 Jbeta primers. Here immunoSEQ multiplex PCR was the method, and the copy in TCRdb shows in-frame clones only, minus some. This table has about 120,000 clones, around 65% appearing once. General study findings and limits: A highly shared variant cluster was judged a likely technical artifact. Previous analysis showed most TCR beta V segments were productive about 90% or about 30% of the time.

CDR3 length equals 17 residues. Germline lookup yields CDR1 LNHNV and CDR2 YYDKDF (reference sequence). Losses at the gene ends were 0 bases for V and 4 bases for J; bases not matched to a gene: 5. Concerning this clone: Its target is not known.

The chain uses TRBV15 and TRBJ2-2, with 10 bases matching TRBD1. This clonotype originated in a man aged 18 to 30 in good health and CMV-seronegative. Material for sequencing was PBMCs. CDR3 region: CATSREGQGLGTGELFF. The DNA for the CDR3 is TGTGCCACCAGCAGAGAGGGACAGGGGTTGGGCACCGGGGAGCTGTTTTTT.